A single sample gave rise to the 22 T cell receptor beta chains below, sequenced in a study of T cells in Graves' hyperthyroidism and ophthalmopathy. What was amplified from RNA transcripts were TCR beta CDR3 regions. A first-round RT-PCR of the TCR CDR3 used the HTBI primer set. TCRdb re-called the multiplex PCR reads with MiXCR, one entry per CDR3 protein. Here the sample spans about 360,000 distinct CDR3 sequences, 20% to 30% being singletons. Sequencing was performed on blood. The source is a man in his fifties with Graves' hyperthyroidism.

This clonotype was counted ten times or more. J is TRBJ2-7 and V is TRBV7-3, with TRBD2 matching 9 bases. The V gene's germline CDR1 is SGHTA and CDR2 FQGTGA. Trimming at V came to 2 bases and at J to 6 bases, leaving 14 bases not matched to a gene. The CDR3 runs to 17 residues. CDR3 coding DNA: TGTGCCAGCAGCTTATACGCGAGGGGGGCGGGAGGGTCCGAGCAGTACTTC. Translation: CASSLYARGAGGSEQYF.

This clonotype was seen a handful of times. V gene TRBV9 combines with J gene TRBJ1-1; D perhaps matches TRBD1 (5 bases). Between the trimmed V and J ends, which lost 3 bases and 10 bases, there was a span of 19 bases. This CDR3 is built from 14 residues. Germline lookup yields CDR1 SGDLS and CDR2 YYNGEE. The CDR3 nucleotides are TGTGCCAGCAGCGCCGGCAGGGTACCGCTGCCAGCTTTCTTT. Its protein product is CASSAGRVPLPAFF.

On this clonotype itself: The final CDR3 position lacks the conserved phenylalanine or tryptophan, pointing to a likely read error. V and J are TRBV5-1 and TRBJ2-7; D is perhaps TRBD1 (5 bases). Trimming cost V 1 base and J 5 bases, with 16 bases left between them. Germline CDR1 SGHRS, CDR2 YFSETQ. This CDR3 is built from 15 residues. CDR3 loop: CASSLPRDGVNEQYL. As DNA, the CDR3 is TGCGCCAGCAGCTTGCCCAGGGATGGGGTAAACGAGCAGTACCTC.

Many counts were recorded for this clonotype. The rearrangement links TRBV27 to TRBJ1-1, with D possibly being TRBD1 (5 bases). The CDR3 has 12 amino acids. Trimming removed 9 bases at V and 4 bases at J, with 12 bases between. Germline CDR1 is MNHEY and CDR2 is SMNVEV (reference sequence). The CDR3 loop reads CASSRVGTEAFF. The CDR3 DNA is TGTGCCAGTAGCAGGGTCGGCACTGAAGCTTTCTTT.

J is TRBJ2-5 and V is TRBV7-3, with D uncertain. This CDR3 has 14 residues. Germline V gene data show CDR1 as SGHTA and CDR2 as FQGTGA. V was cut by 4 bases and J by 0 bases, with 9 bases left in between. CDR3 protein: CASSSRPYQETQYF. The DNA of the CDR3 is TGTGCCAGCAGCTCCCGACCCTACCAAGAGACCCAGTACTTC. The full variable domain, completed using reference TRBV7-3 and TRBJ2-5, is GAGVSQTPSNKVTEKGKYVELRCDPISGHTALYWYRQSLGQGPEFLIYFQGTGAADDSGLPNDRFFAVRPEGSVSTLKIQRTERGDSAVYLCASSSRPYQETQYFGPGTRLLVL.

The CDR3 region is CASSLSGNSGNTIYF. CDR3 coding DNA: TGTGCCAGCAGCTTATCAGGCAACTCTGGAAACACCATATATTTT. This chain uses TRBV7-3 with TRBJ1-3; D is unresolved. Germline lookup yields CDR1 SGHTA and CDR2 FQGTGA. This CDR3 comprises 15 residues. The V and J ends lost 2 bases and 0 bases respectively, with 8 bases between them.

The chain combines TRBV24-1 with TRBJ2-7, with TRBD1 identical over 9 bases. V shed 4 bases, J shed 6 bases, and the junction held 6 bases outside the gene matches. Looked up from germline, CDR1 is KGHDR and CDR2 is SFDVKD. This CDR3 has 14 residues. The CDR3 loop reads CATSDSGTGFEQYF. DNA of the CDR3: TGTGCCACCAGTGACTCCGGGACAGGGTTCGAGCAGTACTTC.

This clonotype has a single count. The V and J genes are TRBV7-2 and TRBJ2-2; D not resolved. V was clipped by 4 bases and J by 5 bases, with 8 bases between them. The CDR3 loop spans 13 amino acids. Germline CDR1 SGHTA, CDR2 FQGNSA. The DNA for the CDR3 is TGTGCCAGCAGCTCGTATATGACCGGGGAGCTGTTTTTT. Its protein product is CASSSYMTGELFF.

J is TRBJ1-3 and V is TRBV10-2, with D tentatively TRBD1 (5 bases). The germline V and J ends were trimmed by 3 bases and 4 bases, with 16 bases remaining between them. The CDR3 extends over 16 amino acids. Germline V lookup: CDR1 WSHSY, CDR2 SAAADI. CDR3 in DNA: TGCGCCAGCAGTGAAACGGACCGCGCAGGGGGAAACACCATATATTTT. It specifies CASSETDRAGGNTIYF.

CDR3 loop: CSASSSGNTGELFF. The CDR3 DNA is TGCAGTGCTAGTTCGTCGGGGAACACCGGGGAGCTGTTTTTT. The rearrangement uses TRBV20-1 and TRBJ2-2; D not resolved. Trimming shortened V by 3 bases and J by 1 base, and 9 bases separated the two germline ends. The CDR3 is made up of 14 amino acids. Germline-derived CDR1 and CDR2 are DFQATT and SNEGSKA (reference sequence).

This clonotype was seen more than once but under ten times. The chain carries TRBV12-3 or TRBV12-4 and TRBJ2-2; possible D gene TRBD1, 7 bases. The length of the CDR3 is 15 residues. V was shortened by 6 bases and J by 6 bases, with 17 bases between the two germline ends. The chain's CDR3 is CASRTQGGRAGELFF. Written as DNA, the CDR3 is TGTGCCAGCAGGACTCAGGGGGGAAGGGCCGGGGAGCTGTTTTTT.

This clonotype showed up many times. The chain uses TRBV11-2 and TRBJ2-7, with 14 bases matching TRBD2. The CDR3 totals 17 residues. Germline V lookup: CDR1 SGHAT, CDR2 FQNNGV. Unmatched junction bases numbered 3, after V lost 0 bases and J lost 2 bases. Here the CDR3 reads CASSLEGTSGSPYEQYF. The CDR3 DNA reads TGTGCCAGCAGCTTAGAAGGGACTAGCGGGAGTCCCTACGAGCAGTACTTC.

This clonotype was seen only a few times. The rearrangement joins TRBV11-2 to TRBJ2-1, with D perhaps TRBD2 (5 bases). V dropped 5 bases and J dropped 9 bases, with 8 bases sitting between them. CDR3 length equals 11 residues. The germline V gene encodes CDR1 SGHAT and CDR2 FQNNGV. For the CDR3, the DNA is TGTGCCAGCAGCGGAGGTGGTGAGCAGTTCTTC. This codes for CASSGGGEQFF.

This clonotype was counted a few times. For the CDR3, the DNA is TGTGCCAGCAGTTACGGGGCAGTTAACTATGGCTACACCTTC. This codes for CASSYGAVNYGYTF. This chain links TRBV6-5 with TRBJ1-2, with D maybe TRBD1 (5 bases). CDR3 length: 14 residues. Trimming stripped 2 bases from V and 1 base from J, with 8 bases between. Germline CDR1 is MNHEY and CDR2 is SVGAGI.

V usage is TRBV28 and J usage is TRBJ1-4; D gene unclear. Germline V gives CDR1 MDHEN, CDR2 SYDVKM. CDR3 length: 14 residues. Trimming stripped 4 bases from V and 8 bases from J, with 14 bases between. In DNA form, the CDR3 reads TGTGCCAGCAGTTCCCCGACTCTAGGGGAAAAACTGTTTTTT. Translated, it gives CASSSPTLGEKLFF.

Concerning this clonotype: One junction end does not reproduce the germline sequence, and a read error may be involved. In DNA, the CDR3 is TGTGCCAGCAGCTCACAGGGACACCCCTCACTAAACCACGAGCAGTACTTT. Protein product: CASSSQGHPSLNHEQYF. The J gene is TRBJ2-7, the V gene TRBV7-3; D perhaps matches TRBD1 (6 bases). The CDR3 covers 17 residues. Germline values: CDR1 SGHTA, CDR2 FQGTGA.

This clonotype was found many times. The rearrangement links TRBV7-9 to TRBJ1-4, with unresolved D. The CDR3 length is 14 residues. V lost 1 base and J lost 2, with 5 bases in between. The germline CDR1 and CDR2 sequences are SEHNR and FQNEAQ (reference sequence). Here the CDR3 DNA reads TGTGCCAGCAGCTTAGTGGGGACTAATGAAAAACTGTTTTTT. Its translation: CASSLVGTNEKLFF.

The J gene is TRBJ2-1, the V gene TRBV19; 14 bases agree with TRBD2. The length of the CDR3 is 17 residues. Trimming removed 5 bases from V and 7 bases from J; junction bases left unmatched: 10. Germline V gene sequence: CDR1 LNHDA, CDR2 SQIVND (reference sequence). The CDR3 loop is CASSFIGLAGGVNEQFF. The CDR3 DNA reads TGTGCCAGTAGTTTTATAGGACTAGCGGGAGGTGTGAATGAGCAGTTCTTC.

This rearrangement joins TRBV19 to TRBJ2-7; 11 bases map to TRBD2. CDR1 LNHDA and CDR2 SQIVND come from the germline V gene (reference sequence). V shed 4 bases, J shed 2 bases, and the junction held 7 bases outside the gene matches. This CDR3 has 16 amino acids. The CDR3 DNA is TGTGCCAGTAGTACGCTAGCGGGAGGACCCCCCTACGAGCAGTACTTC. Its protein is CASSTLAGGPPYEQYF. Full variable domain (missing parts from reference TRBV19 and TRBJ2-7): DGGITQSPKYLFRKEGQNVTLSCEQNLNHDAMYWYRQDPGQGLRLIYYSQIVNDFQKGDIAEGYSVSREKKESFPLTVTSAQKNPTAFYLCASSTLAGGPPYEQYFGPGTRLTVT.

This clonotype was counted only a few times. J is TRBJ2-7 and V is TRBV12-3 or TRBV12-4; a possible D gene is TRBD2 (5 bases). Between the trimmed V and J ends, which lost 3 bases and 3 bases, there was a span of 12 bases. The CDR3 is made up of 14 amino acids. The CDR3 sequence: CASSFEGGFYEQYF. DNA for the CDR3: TGTGCCAGCAGTTTCGAGGGCGGATTCTACGAGCAGTACTTC.

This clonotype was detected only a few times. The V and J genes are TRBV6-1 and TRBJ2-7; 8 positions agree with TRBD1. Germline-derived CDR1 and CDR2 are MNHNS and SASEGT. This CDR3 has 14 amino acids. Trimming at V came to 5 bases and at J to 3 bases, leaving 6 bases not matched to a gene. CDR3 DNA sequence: TGTGCCAGCAGTCGGGACAGGAGAGGCTACGAGCAGTACTTC. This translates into CASSRDRRGYEQYF.

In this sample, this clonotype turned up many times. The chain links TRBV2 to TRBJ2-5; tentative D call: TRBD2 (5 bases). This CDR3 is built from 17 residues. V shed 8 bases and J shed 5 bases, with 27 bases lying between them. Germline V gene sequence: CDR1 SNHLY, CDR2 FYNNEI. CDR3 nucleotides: TGTGCCAGCGCTAGTCCAACAGAGGGAGTTCAGTGGGAGACCCAGTACTTC. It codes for CASASPTEGVQWETQYF.